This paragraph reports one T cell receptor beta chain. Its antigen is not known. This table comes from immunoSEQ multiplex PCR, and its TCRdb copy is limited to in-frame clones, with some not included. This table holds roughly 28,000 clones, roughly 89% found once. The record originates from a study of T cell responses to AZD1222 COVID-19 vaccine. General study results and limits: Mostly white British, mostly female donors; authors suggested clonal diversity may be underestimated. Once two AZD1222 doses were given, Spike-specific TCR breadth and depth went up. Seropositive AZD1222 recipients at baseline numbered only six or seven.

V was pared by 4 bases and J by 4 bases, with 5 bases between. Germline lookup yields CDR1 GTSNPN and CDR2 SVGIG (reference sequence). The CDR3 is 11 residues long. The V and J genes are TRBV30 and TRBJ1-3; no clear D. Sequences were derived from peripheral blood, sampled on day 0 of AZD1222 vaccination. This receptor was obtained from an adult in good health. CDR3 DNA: TGTGCCTGGAAAACCGGAAACACCATATATTTT. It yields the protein CAWKTGNTIYF. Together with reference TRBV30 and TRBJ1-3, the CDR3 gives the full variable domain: SQTIHQWPATLVQPVGSPLSLECTVEGTSNPNLYWYRQAAGRGLQLLFYSVGIGQISSEVPQNLSASRPQDRQFILSSKKLLLSDSGFYLCAWKTGNTIYFGEGSWLTVV.